This is a list of T cell receptor beta chains from one sample in a study of T cell responses to AZD1222 COVID-19 vaccine. Data came from immunoSEQ multiplex PCR; TCRdb stores just in-frame clones and leaves some out. The sample lists 80,000 to 100,000 clones, around nine tenths occurring once. The sample consisted of peripheral blood, taken on day 0 of AZD1222 vaccination. These TCRs come from an adult in good health. Each CDR3 is given with its conserved first and last residue. The order of the fields is D gene, clone size, V gene, J gene, CDR3 protein, CDR3 DNA. D genes are given only for firm matches. Clone size appears in some rows only: once, few, many, or a class for an expanded clone.

D: -; size: -; V: TRBV7-8; J: TRBJ1-1; CDR3: CASSRNTETTGGRNTEAFF; DNA: TGTGCCAGCAGCCGGAACACCGAAACTACAGGAGGAAGGAACACTGAAGCTTTCTTT
D: -; size: -; V: TRBV20-1; J: TRBJ1-2; CDR3: CSASGDTNYGYTF; DNA: TGCAGTGCTAGTGGGGATACTAACTATGGCTACACCTTC
D: TRBD1; size: -; V: TRBV28; J: TRBJ2-7; CDR3: CASSLGAGGINEQYF; DNA: TGTGCCAGCAGTTTAGGGGCAGGGGGCATCAACGAGCAGTACTTC
D: TRBD1; size: once; V: TRBV9; J: TRBJ1-5; CDR3: CASSSSEGALQPQHF; DNA: TGTGCCAGCAGCTCGAGCGAGGGGGCGCTTCAGCCCCAGCATTTT
D: -; size: -; V: TRBV4-1; J: TRBJ1-3; CDR3: CASSQASSGNTIYF; DNA: TGCGCCAGCAGCCAAGCTAGCTCTGGAAACACCATATATTTT
D: TRBD1; size: -; V: TRBV7-6; J: TRBJ2-7; CDR3: CASSSGQGISGYEQYF; DNA: TGTGCCAGCAGCTCGGGACAGGGGATTAGCGGCTACGAGCAGTACTTC
D: TRBD1; size: -; V: TRBV18; J: TRBJ1-5; CDR3: CASSPLGTGGFNQPQHF; DNA: TGTGCCAGCTCACCTCTGGGTACAGGGGGCTTCAATCAGCCCCAGCATTTT
D: TRBD1; size: -; V: TRBV19; J: TRBJ1-2; CDR3: CASRGTGQGTTISFGYTF; DNA: TGTGCCAGTAGGGGCACGGGACAGGGGACTACTATAAGCTTTGGCTACACCTTC
D: -; size: few; V: TRBV7-9; J: TRBJ2-3; CDR3: CASSARDTQIRTDTQYF; DNA: TGTGCCAGCAGCGCACGGGACACCCAAATTCGCACAGATACGCAGTATTTT
D: TRBD1; size: -; V: TRBV12-5; J: TRBJ1-1; CDR3: CASGLDGQDTEAFF; DNA: TGTGCTAGTGGTTTGGACGGACAGGACACTGAAGCTTTCTTT
D: TRBD2; size: -; V: TRBV5-6; J: TRBJ2-1; CDR3: CASSNIRAGGPHHNEQFF; DNA: TGTGCCAGCAGCAATATTCGAGCGGGGGGGCCCCATCATAATGAGCAGTTCTTC
D: TRBD1; size: -; V: TRBV9; J: TRBJ2-1; CDR3: CASSVSDRRIRNEQFF; DNA: TGTGCCAGCAGCGTATCGGACAGGAGGATACGCAATGAGCAGTTCTTC
D: -; size: -; V: TRBV28; J: TRBJ2-7; CDR3: CASSSPNLASYEQYF; DNA: TGTGCCAGCAGTTCACCCAATTTAGCATCCTACGAGCAGTACTTC
D: -; size: -; V: TRBV7-8; J: TRBJ1-4; CDR3: CASSLGVATNEKLFF; DNA: TGTGCCAGCAGCTTAGGAGTAGCAACTAATGAAAAACTGTTTTTT
D: -; size: once; V: TRBV29-1; J: TRBJ1-2; CDR3: CSALRDPSWSNYGYTF; DNA: TGCAGCGCCCTCCGGGACCCTAGCTGGAGTAACTATGGCTACACCTTC
D: -; size: -; V: TRBV19; J: TRBJ1-1; CDR3: CASSTRFSEAFF; DNA: TGTGCCAGTAGTACCCGTTTCTCTGAAGCTTTCTTT
D: TRBD1; size: -; V: TRBV3-1/TRBV3-2; J: TRBJ1-5; CDR3: CASSPRTGGDQPQHF; DNA: TGTGCCAGCAGCCCCCGGACAGGGGGCGATCAGCCCCAGCATTTT
D: -; size: -; V: TRBV11-2; J: TRBJ1-1; CDR3: CASSLTARGAEAFF; DNA: TGTGCCAGCAGCTTAACAGCTAGGGGGGCTGAAGCTTTCTTT
D: TRBD2; size: -; V: TRBV11-2; J: TRBJ2-1; CDR3: CASSLPGLAGIEQFF; DNA: TGTGCCAGCAGCTTACCGGGACTAGCGGGTATAGAGCAGTTCTTC
D: TRBD1; size: -; V: TRBV18; J: TRBJ2-5; CDR3: CASSPADRAYQETQYF; DNA: TGTGCCAGCTCACCCGCTGACAGGGCTTACCAAGAGACCCAGTACTTC
D: -; size: -; V: TRBV7-9; J: TRBJ2-3; CDR3: CASSLAHGGLGTDTQYF; DNA: TGTGCCAGCAGCTTAGCGCACGGGGGCCTCGGGACAGATACGCAGTATTTT
D: TRBD2; size: -; V: TRBV7-9; J: TRBJ2-5; CDR3: CASSLGWTSVSGQETQYF; DNA: TGTGCCAGCAGTTTGGGCTGGACTAGCGTTTCCGGTCAAGAGACCCAGTACTTC
D: -; size: once; V: TRBV20-1; J: TRBJ2-7; CDR3: CSASMTGESYEQYF; DNA: TGCAGTGCTAGTATGACAGGCGAGTCCTACGAGCAGTACTTC
D: -; size: -; V: TRBV9; J: TRBJ2-2; CDR3: CASSVGASVEPGELFF; DNA: TGTGCCAGCAGCGTAGGGGCTAGCGTGGAGCCCGGGGAGCTGTTTTTT
D: -; size: -; V: TRBV5-6; J: TRBJ1-1; CDR3: CASSFETANTEAFF; DNA: TGTGCCAGCAGCTTCGAGACAGCGAACACTGAAGCTTTCTTT
D: -; size: -; V: TRBV7-9; J: TRBJ1-1; CDR3: CASSRPGNTEAFF; DNA: TGTGCCAGCAGCCGTCCGGGGAACACTGAAGCTTTCTTT
D: -; size: -; V: TRBV27; J: TRBJ1-1; CDR3: CASSLSLGNTEAFF; DNA: TGTGCCAGCAGTTTAAGCTTAGGGAACACTGAAGCTTTCTTT
D: TRBD2; size: -; V: TRBV9; J: TRBJ2-1; CDR3: CASSVELAHYNEQFF; DNA: TGTGCCAGCAGCGTAGAACTAGCGCATTACAATGAGCAGTTCTTC